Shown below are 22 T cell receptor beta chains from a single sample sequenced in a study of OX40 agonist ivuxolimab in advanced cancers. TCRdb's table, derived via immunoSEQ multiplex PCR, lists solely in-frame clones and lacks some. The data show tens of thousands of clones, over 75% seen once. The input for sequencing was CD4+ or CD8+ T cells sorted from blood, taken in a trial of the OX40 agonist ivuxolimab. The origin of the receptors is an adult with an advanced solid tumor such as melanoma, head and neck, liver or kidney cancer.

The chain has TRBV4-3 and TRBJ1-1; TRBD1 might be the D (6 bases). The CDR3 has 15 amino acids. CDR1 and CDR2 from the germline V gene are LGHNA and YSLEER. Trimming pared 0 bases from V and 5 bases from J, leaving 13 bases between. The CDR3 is CASSQETRGSTEAFF. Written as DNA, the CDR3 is TGCGCCAGCAGCCAAGAGACCAGGGGAAGTACTGAAGCTTTCTTT.

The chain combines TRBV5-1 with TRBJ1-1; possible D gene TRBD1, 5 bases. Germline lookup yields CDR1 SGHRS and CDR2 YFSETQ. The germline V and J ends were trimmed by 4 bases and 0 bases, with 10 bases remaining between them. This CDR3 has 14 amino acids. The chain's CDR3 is CASSQGVLNTEAFF. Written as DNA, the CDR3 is TGCGCCAGCAGCCAAGGGGTCCTGAACACTGAAGCTTTCTTT. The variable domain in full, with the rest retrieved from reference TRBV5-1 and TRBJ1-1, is KAGVTQTPRYLIKTRGQQVTLSCSPISGHRSVSWYQQTPGQGLQFLFEYFSETQRNKGNFPGRFSGRQFSNSRSEMNVSTLELGDSALYLCASSQGVLNTEAFFGQGTRLTVV.

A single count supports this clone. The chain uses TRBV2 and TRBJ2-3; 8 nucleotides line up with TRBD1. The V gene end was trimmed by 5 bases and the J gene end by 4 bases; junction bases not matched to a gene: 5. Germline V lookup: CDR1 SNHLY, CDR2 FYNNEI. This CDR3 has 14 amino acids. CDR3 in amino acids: CASSLGQASDTQYF. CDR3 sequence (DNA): TGTGCCAGCAGTTTGGGACAGGCGTCAGATACGCAGTATTTT.

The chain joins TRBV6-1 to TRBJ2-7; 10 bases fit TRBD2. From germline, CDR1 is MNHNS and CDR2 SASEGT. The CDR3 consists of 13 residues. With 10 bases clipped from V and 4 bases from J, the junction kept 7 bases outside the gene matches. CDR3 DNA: TGTGCCACCCATCTAGCGGGGGTTTACGAGCAGTACTTC. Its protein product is CATHLAGVYEQYF.

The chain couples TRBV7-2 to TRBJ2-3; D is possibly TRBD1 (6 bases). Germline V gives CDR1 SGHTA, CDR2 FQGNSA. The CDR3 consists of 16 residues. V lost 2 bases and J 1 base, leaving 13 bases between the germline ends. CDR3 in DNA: TGTGCCAGCAGCTTATTTTTACAGGGAGGCACAGATACGCAGTATTTT. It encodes CASSLFLQGGTDTQYF.

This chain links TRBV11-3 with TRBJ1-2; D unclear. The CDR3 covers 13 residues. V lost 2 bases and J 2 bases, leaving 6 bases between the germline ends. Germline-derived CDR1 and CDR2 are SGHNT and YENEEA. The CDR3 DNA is TGTGCCAGCAGCTTAAGAGACAACTATGGCTACACCTTC. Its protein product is CASSLRDNYGYTF. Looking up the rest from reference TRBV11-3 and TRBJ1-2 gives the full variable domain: EAGVVQSPRYKIIEKKQPVAFWCNPISGHNTLYWYLQNLGQGPELLIRYENEEAVDDSQLPKDRFSAERLKGVDSTLKIQPAELGDSAVYLCASSLRDNYGYTFGSGTRLTVV.

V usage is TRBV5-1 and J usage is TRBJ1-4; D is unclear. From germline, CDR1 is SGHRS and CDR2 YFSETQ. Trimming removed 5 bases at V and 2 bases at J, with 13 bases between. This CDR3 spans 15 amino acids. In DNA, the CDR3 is TGCGCCAGCAGAGCCCGGGGTAATACTAATGAAAAACTGTTTTTT. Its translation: CASRARGNTNEKLFF.

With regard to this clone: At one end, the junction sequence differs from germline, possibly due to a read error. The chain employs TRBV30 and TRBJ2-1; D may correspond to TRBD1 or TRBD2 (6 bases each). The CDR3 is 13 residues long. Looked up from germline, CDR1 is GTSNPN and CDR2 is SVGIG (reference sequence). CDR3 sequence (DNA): TGTGCCTCGAGTAGGGGGGATCACAATGAGCAGTTCTTC. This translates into CASSRGDHNEQFF.

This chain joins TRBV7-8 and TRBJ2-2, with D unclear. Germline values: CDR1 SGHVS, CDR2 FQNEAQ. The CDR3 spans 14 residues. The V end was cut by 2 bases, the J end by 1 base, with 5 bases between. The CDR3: CASSLLGNTGELFF. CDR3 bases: TGTGCCAGCAGCTTACTAGGGAACACCGGGGAGCTGTTTTTT.

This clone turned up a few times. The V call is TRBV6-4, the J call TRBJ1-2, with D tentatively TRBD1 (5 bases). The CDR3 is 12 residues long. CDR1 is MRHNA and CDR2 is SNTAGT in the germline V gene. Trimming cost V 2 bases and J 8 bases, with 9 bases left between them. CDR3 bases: TGTGCCAGCAGTGACAGGGGTTGGGGCTACACCTTC. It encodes CASSDRGWGYTF.

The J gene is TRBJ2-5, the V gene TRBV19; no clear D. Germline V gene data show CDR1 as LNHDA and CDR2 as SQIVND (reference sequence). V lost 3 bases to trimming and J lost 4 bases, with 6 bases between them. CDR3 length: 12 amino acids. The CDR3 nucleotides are TGTGCCAGTAGTATGGTTGGAGAGACCCAGTACTTC. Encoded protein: CASSMVGETQYF.

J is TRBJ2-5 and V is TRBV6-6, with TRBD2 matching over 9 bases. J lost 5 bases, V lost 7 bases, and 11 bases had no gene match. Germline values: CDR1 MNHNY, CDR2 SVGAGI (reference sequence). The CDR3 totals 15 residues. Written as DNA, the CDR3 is TGTGCCAGCAAGAGCGTAGCGGGAGTGAGTGAGACCCAGTACTTC. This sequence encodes CASKSVAGVSETQYF.

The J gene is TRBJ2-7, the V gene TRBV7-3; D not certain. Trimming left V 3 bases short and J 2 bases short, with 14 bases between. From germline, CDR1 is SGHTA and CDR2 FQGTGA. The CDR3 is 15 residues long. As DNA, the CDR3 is TGTGCCAGCAGCTTGAGGCGAGACTTGGCCTACGAGCAGTACTTC. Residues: CASSLRRDLAYEQYF.

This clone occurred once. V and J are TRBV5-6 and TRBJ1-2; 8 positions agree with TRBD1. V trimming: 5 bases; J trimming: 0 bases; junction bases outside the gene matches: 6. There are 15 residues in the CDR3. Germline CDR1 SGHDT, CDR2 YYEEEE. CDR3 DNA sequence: TGTGCCAGCAGATTCAGACAGGGGCCTAACTATGGCTACACCTTC. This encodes CASRFRQGPNYGYTF.

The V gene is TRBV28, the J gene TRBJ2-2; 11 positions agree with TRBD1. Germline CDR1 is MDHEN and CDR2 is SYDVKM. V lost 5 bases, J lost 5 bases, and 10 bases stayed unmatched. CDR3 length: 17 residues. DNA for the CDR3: TGTGCCAGCAGTGGTGTAGGACAGGGGGCATTGACCGGGGAGCTGTTTTTT. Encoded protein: CASSGVGQGALTGELFF.

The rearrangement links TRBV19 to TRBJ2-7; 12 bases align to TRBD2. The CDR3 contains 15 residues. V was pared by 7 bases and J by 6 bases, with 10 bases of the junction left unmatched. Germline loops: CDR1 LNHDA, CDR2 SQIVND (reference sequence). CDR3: CASMPSGGGNREQYF. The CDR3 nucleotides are TGTGCCAGTATGCCTAGCGGGGGGGGGAACCGCGAGCAGTACTTC.

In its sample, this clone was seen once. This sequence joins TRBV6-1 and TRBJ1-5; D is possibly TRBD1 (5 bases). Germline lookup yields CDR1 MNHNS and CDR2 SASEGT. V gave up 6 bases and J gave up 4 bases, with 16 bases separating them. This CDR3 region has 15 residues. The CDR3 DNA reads TGTGCCAGCAGGCCTCAAGCAGGGTGGAATCAGCCCCAGCATTTT. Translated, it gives CASRPQAGWNQPQHF.

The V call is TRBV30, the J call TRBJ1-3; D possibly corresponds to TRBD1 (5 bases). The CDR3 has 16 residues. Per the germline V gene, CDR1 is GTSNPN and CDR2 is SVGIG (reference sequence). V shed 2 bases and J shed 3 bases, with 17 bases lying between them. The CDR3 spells CAWSPQQGWDGNTIYF. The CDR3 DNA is TGTGCCTGGAGTCCCCAGCAGGGCTGGGATGGAAACACCATATATTTT.

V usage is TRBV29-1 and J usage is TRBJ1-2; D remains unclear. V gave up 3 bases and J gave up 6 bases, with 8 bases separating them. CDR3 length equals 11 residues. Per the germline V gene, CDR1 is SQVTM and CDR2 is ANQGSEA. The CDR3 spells CSVDPGDGYTF. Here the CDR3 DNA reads TGCAGCGTTGACCCTGGAGATGGCTACACCTTC.

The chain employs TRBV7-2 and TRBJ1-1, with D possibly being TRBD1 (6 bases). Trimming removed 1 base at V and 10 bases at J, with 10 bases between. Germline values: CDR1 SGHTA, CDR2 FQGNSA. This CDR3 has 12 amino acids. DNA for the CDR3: TGTGCCAGCAGCTTAGTAGCCAGGGGAGCTTTCTTT. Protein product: CASSLVARGAFF.

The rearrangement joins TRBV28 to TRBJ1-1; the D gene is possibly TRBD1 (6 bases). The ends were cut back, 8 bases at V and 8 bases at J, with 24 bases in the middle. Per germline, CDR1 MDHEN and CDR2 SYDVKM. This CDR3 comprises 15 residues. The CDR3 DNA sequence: TGTGCCAGCCTCGGCTTCACCCTAGGACAGAACGAAGCTTTCTTT. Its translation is CASLGFTLGQNEAFF.

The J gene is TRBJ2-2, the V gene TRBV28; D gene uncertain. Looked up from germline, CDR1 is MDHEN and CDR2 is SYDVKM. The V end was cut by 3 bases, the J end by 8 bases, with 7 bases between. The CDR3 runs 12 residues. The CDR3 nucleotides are TGTGCCAGCAGTTTCTTACCGGGGGAGCTGTTTTTT. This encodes CASSFLPGELFF.